This TCR beta chain was recovered during a study of blood T cell repertoires in COVID-19. Measured with immunoSEQ multiplex PCR; TCRdb has only the in-frame clones, and not every one. The sample lists a few hundred thousand clones, 70% to 90% occurring once. CDR3 size: 17 residues. Trimming cost V 5 bases and J 0 bases; bases outside gene matches: 10. CDR1 MNHEY and CDR2 SVGEGT come from the germline V gene. Assignment of participants to cohorts was predicated upon participant-reported clinical history. This chain links TRBV6-2 or TRBV6-3 with TRBJ2-1; 7 bases line up with TRBD2. This receptor was identified in a middle-aged woman with acute COVID-19. The sample consisted of PBMCs or T cells enriched from blood (not recorded which). As DNA, the CDR3 is TGTGCCAGCAGTCCCCAGCGTGGCGGGAGCTCCTACAATGAGCAGTTCTTC. Translating gives CASSPQRGGSSYNEQFF.